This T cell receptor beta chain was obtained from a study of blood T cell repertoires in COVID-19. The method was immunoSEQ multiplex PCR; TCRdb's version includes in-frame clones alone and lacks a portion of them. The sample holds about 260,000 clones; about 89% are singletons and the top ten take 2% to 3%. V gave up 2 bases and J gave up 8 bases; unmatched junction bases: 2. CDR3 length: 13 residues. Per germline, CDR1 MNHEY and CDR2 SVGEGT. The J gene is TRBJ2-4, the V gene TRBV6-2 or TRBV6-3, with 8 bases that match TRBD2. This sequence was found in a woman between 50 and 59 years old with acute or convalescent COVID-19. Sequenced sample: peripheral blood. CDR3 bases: TGTGCCAGCAGTTACGAGCGGGAGTACATTCAGTACTTC. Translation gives CASSYEREYIQYF.